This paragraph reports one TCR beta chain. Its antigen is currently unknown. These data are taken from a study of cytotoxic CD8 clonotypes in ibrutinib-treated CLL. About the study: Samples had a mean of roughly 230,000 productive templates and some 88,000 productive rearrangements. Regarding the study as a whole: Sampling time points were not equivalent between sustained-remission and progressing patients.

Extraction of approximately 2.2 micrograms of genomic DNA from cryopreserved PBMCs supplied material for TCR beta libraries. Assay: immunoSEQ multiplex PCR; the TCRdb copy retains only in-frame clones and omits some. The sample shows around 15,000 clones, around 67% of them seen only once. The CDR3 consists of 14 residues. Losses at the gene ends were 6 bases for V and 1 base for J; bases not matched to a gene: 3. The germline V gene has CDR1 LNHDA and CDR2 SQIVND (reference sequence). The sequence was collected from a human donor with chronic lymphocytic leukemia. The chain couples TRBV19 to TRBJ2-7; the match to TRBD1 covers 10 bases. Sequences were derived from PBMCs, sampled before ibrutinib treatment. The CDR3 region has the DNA TGTGCCAGTAGCCGGGACAGGGGTTCCTACGAGCAGTACTTC. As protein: CASSRDRGSYEQYF. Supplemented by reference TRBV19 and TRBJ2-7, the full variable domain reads DGGITQSPKYLFRKEGQNVTLSCEQNLNHDAMYWYRQDPGQGLRLIYYSQIVNDFQKGDIAEGYSVSREKKESFPLTVTSAQKNPTAFYLCASSRDRGSYEQYFGPGTRLTVT.